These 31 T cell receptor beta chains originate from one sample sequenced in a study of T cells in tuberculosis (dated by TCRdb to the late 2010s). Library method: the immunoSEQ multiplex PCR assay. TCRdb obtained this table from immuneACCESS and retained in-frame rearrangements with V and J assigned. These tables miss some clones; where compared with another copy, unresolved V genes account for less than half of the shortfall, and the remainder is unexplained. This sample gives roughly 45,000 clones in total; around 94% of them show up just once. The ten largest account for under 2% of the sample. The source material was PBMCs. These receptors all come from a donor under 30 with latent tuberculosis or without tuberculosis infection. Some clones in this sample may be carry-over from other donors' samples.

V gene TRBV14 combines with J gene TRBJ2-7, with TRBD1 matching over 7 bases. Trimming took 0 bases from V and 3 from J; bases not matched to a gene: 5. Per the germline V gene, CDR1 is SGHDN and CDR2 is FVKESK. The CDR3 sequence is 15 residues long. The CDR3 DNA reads TGTGCCAGCAGCCAAGAGAATCACAGGGGCTACGAGCAGTACTTC. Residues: CASSQENHRGYEQYF.

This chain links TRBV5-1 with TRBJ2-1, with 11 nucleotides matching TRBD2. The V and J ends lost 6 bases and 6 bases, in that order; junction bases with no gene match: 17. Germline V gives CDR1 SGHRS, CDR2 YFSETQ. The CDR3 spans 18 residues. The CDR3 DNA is TGCGCCAGCACCCCTGTTCCCCATAGCGGGAGGGCCCTCAATGAGCAGTTCTTC. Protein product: CASTPVPHSGRALNEQFF. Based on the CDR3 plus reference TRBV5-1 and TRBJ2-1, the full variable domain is KAGVTQTPRYLIKTRGQQVTLSCSPISGHRSVSWYQQTPGQGLQFLFEYFSETQRNKGNFPGRFSGRQFSNSRSEMNVSTLELGDSALYLCASTPVPHSGRALNEQFFGPGTRLTVL.

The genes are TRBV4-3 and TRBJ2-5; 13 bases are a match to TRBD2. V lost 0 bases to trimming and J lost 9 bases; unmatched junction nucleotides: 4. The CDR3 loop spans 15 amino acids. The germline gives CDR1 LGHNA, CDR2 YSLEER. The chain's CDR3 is CASSQDPGLAGPQYF. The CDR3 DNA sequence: TGCGCCAGCAGCCAAGACCCGGGACTAGCGGGACCCCAGTACTTC.

The CDR3: CASSVEGAGQPQHF. For the CDR3, the DNA is TGTGCCAGCAGCGTAGAGGGAGCGGGTCAGCCCCAGCATTTT. The V gene is TRBV9, the J gene TRBJ1-5; D is undetermined. Germline CDR1 SGDLS, CDR2 YYNGEE. The CDR3 consists of 14 residues. V was shortened by 0 bases and J by 6 bases, with 10 bases between the two germline ends.

The DNA for the CDR3 is TGCGCCAGCAGCCAAGTCGCGGGATCCCCCGGGGAGCTGTTTTTT. It encodes CASSQVAGSPGELFF. The chain couples TRBV4-1 to TRBJ2-2, with a possible D match to TRBD2 (6 bases). Germline V lookup: CDR1 MGHRA, CDR2 YSYEKL. Between the trimmed V and J ends, which lost 1 base and 6 bases, there was a span of 12 bases. CDR3 length equals 15 residues.

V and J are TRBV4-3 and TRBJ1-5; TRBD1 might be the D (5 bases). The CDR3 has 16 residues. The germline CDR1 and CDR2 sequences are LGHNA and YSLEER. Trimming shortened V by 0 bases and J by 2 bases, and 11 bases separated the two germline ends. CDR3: CASSQDIGVGNQPQHF. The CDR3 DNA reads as TGCGCCAGCAGCCAAGATATAGGGGTGGGCAATCAGCCCCAGCATTTT.

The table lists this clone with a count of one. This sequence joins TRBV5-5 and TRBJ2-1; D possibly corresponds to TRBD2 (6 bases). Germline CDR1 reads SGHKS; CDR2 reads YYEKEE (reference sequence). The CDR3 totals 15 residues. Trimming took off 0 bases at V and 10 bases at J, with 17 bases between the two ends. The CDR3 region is CASSLEPGGFEEQFF. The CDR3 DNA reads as TGTGCCAGCAGCTTGGAACCCGGGGGATTCGAAGAGCAGTTCTTC.

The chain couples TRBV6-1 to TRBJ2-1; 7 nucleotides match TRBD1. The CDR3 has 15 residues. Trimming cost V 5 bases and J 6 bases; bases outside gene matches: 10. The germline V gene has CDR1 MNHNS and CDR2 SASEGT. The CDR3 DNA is TGTGCCAGCAGTCCCCACGACAGGGTAGGCAATGAGCAGTTCTTC. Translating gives CASSPHDRVGNEQFF.

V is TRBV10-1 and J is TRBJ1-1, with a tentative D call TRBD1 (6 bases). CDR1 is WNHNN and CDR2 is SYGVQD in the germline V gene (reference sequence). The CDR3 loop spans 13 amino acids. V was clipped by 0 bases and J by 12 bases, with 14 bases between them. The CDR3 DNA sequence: TGCGCCAGCAGTGAGTCGAAGAAACAGGGAACTTTCTTT. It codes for CASSESKKQGTFF.

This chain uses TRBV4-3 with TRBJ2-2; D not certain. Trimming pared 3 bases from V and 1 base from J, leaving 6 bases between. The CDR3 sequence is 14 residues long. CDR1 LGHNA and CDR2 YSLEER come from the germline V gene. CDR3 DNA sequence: TGCGCCAGCAGCCATTCCCAGAACACCGGGGAGCTGTTTTTT. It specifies CASSHSQNTGELFF.

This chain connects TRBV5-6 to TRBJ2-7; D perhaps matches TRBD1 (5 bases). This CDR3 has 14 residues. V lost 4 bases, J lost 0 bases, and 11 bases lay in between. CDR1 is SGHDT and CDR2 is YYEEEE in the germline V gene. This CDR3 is CASSNGQPSYEQYF. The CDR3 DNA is TGTGCCAGCAGCAACGGACAACCCTCCTACGAGCAGTACTTC.

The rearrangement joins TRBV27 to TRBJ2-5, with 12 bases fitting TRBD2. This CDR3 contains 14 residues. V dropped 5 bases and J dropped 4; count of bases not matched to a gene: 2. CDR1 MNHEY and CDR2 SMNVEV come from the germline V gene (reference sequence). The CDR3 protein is CASSASGGGETQYF. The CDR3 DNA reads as TGTGCCAGCAGTGCTAGCGGGGGGGGAGAGACCCAGTACTTC.

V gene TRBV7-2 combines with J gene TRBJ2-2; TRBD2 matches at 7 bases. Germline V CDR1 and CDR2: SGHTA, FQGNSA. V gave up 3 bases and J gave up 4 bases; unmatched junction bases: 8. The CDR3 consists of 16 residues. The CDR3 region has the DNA TGTGCCAGCAGCTTTCGGACGGGAGGCGGCACCGGGGAGCTGTTTTTT. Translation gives CASSFRTGGGTGELFF.

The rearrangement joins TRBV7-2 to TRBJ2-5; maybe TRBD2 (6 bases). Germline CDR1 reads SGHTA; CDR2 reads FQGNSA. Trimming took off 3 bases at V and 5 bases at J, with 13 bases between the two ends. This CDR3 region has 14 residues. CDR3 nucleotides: TGTGCCAGCAGCTTGGCGGGATTTGGGGAGACCCAGTACTTC. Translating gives CASSLAGFGETQYF.

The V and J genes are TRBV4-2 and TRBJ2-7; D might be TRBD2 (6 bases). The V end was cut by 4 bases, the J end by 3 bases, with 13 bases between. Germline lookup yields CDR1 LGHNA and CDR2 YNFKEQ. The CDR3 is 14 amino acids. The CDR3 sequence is CASSLGGPDYEQYF. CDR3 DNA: TGTGCCAGCAGCCTGGGAGGACCCGACTACGAGCAGTACTTC.

The CDR3 protein is CATSRVLRGELFF. CDR3 bases: TGTGCCACCAGCAGGGTTTTGCGCGGGGAGCTGTTTTTT. The chain carries TRBV15 and TRBJ2-2; unclear D gene. V was shortened by 3 bases and J by 7 bases, with 9 bases between the two germline ends. The CDR3 runs 13 residues. Germline V lookup: CDR1 LNHNV, CDR2 YYDKDF (reference sequence).

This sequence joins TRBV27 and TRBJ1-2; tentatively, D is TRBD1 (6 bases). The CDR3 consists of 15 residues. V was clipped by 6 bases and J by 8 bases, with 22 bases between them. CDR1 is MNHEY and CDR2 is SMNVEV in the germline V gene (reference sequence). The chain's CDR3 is CASSLTARGINGYTF. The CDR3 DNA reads TGTGCCAGCAGCCTCACCGCCAGGGGAATAAACGGCTACACCTTC.

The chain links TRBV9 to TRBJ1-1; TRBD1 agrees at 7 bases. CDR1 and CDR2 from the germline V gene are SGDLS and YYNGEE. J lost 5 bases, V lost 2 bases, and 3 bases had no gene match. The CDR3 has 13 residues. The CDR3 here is CASSVTGLTEAFF. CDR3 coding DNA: TGTGCCAGCAGCGTGACAGGGTTGACTGAAGCTTTCTTT.

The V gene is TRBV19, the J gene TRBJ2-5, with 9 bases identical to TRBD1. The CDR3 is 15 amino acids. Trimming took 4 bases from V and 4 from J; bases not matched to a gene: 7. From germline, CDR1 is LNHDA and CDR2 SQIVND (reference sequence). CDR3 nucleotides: TGTGCCAGTAGTACCTACAGGGGGCTAGGAGAGACCCAGTACTTC. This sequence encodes CASSTYRGLGETQYF.

The CDR3 DNA reads as TGTGCCAGCAGTTTATGGAGTCCGGTAGCGGGAGGTCCCCAAGAGACCCAGTACTTC. It is translated as CASSLWSPVAGGPQETQYF. The rearrangement links TRBV27 to TRBJ2-5, with 10 positions matching TRBD2. Germline CDR1 is MNHEY and CDR2 is SMNVEV (reference sequence). This CDR3 region has 19 residues. V lost 1 base and J lost 1; bases outside the gene matches: 12.

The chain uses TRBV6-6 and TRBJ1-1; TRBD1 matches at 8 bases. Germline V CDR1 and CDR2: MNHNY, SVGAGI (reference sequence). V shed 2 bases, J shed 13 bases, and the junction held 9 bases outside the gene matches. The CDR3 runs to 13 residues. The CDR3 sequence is CASSYEMGQDFFF. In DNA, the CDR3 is TGTGCCAGCAGTTACGAAATGGGACAGGACTTTTTCTTT.

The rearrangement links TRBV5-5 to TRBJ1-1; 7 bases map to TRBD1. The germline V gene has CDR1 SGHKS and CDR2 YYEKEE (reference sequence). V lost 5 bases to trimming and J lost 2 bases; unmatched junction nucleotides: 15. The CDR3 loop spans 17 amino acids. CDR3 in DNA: TGTGCCAGCAGTGAAGAACCTTTACAGGGGCAAAACACTGAAGCTTTCTTT. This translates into CASSEEPLQGQNTEAFF.

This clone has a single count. CDR3 region: CASSYFTYEQYF. The CDR3 nucleotides read TGTGCCAGCAGCTACTTCACCTACGAGCAGTACTTC. The chain is built from TRBV5-6 and TRBJ2-7; D remains ambiguous. The V and J ends lost 3 bases and 2 bases respectively, with 6 bases between them. CDR1 SGHDT and CDR2 YYEEEE come from the germline V gene. The CDR3 sequence is 12 residues long. Based on the CDR3 plus reference TRBV5-6 and TRBJ2-7, the full variable domain is DAGVTQSPTHLIKTRGQQVTLRCSPKSGHDTVSWYQQALGQGPQFIFQYYEEEERQRGNFPDRFSGHQFPNYSSELNVNALLLGDSALYLCASSYFTYEQYFGPGTRLTVT.

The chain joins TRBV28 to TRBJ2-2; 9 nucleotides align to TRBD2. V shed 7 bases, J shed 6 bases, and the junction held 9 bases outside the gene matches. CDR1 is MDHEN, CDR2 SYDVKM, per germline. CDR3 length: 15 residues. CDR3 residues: CASNIRGTSPGELFF. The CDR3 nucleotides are TGTGCCAGCAACATTCGGGGGACTAGCCCCGGGGAGCTGTTTTTT.

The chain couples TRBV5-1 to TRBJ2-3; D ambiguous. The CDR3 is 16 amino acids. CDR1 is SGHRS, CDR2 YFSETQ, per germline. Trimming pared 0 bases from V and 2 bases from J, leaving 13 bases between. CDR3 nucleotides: TGCGCCAGCAGCTTGGGACACAGTTCTCTCACAGATACGCAGTATTTT. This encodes CASSLGHSSLTDTQYF.

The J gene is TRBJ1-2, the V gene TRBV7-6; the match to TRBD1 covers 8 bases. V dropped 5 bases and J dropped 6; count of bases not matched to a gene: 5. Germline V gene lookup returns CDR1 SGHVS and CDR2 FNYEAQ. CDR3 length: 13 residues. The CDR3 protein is CASSPGTGNGYTF. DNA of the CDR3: TGTGCCAGCAGCCCCGGGACAGGCAATGGCTACACCTTC.

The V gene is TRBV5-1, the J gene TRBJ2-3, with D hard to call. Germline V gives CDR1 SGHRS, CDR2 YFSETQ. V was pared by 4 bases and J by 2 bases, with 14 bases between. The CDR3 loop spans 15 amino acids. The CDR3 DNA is TGCGCCAGCAGCCCGGGTCTCACGTCCACAGATACGCAGTATTTT. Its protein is CASSPGLTSTDTQYF. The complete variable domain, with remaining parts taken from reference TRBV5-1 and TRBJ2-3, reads KAGVTQTPRYLIKTRGQQVTLSCSPISGHRSVSWYQQTPGQGLQFLFEYFSETQRNKGNFPGRFSGRQFSNSRSEMNVSTLELGDSALYLCASSPGLTSTDTQYFGPGTRLTVL.

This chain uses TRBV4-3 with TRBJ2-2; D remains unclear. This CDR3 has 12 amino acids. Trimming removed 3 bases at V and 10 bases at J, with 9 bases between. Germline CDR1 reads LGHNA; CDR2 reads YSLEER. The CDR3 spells CASSQERQELFF. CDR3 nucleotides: TGCGCCAGCAGCCAGGAAAGACAGGAGCTGTTTTTT.

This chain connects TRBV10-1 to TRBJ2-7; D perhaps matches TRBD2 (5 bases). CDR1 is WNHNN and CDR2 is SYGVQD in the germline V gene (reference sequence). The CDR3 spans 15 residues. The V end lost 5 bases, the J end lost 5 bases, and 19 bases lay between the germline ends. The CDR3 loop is CASSLDGSGSHEQYF. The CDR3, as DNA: TGCGCCAGCAGTTTGGACGGGTCGGGGAGCCACGAGCAGTACTTC.

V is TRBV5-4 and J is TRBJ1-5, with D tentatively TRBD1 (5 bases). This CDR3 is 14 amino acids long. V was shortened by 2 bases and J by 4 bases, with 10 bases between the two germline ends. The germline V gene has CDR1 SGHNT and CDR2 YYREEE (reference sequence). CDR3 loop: CASSFQGSNQPQHF. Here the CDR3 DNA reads TGTGCCAGCAGCTTCCAGGGTAGTAATCAGCCCCAGCATTTT.

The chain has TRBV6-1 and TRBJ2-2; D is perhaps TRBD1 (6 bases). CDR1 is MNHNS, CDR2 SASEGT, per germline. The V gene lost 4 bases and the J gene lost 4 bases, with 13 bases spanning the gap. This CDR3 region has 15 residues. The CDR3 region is CASSAPADSTGELFF. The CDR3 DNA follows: TGTGCCAGCAGTGCCCCAGCGGACAGCACCGGGGAGCTGTTTTTT.